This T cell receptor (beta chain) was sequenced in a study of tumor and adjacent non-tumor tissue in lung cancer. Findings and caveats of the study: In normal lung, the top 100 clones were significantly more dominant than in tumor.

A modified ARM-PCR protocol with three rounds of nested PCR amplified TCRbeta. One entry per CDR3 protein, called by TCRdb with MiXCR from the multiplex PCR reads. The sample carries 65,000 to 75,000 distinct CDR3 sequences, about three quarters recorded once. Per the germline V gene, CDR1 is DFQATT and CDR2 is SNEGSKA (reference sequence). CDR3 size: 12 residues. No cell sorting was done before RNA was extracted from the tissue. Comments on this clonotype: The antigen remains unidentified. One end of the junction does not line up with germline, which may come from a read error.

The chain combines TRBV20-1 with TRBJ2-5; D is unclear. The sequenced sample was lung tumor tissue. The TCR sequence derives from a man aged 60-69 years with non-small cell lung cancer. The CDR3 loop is CSALEVVETQNF. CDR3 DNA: TGCAGTGCTTTAGAGGTCGTGGAGACCCAGAACTTC.